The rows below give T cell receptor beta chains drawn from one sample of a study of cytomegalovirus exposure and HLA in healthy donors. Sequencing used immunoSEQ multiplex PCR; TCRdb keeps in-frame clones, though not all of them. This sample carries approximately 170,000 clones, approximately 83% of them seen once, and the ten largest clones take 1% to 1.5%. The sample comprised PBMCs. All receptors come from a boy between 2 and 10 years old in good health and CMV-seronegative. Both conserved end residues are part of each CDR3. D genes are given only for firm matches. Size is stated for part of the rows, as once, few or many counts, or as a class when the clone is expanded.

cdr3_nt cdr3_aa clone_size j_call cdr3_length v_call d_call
TGCAGCGTTTCGACAGGGGTTACCGGGGAGCTGTTTTTT CSVSTGVTGELFF NA TRBJ2-2 13 TRBV29-1 TRBD1
TGTGCCAGCAGCGAAACCGCAGGGGGTCGGGAGTTCTTC CASSETAGGREFF NA TRBJ2-1 13 TRBV5-8 TRBD1
TGCGCCAGCAGCATCCCGACCGACCTAAGGGGATTAGATACGCAGTATTTT CASSIPTDLRGLDTQYF NA TRBJ2-3 17 TRBV5-1 NA
TGTGCCTCAGGGGTAAGGGGCACCGGGGAGCTGTTTTTT CASGVRGTGELFF NA TRBJ2-2 13 TRBV19 NA
TGTGCCAGCAGGGGCCCTAACCTAGACAAATCGAACACCGGGGAGCTGTTTTTT CASRGPNLDKSNTGELFF NA TRBJ2-2 18 TRBV19 NA
TGCGCCAGCAGCTTGGCATACAGCTCCTACAATGAGCAGTTCTTC CASSLAYSSYNEQFF NA TRBJ2-1 15 TRBV5-1 NA
TGTGCCAGCAGCGCCACCCGGGGAATTAGCAATCAGCCCCAGCATTTT CASSATRGISNQPQHF NA TRBJ1-5 16 TRBV7-8 NA
TGTGCCAGCAGCCCACGGACTAGCGGATTCACAGATACGCAGTATTTT CASSPRTSGFTDTQYF NA TRBJ2-3 16 TRBV9 TRBD2
TGTGCCAGCAGTCCGGGGGACTACAGCTATGGCTACACCTTC CASSPGDYSYGYTF NA TRBJ1-2 14 TRBV6-4 NA
TGCGCCAGCAGAGGCCCAGCGGGAGGCGGAGAGCAGTACTTC CASRGPAGGGEQYF NA TRBJ2-7 14 TRBV5-1 TRBD2
TGTGCCAGCAGTGAGTTACACTACGAGCAGTACTTC CASSELHYEQYF NA TRBJ2-7 12 TRBV6-1 NA
TGTGCCAGCAGCCTTCCGACAGGGACCGGTGAGCAGTTCTTC CASSLPTGTGEQFF NA TRBJ2-1 14 TRBV13 TRBD1
TGTGCCAGCAGTCTCGTTAGCTCCTATAATTCACCCCTCCACTTT CASSLVSSYNSPLHF NA TRBJ1-6 15 TRBV27 NA
TGCGCCAGCAGCAAAGCGGGGGTCAGTTACAATGAGCAGTTCTTC CASSKAGVSYNEQFF NA TRBJ2-1 15 TRBV5-1 TRBD2
TGCGCCAGCAGCATGGAACCCCTAAAATCCGGGGCCAACGTCCTGACTTTC CASSMEPLKSGANVLTF NA TRBJ2-6 17 TRBV5-1 NA
TGTGCCAGTAGTACCGGCGGCCGTAACTATGGCTACACCTTC CASSTGGRNYGYTF NA TRBJ1-2 14 TRBV19 NA
TGTGCCAGCAGCTCCTCAGGCAGGGGCGTACAAGAGACCCAGTACTTC CASSSSGRGVQETQYF NA TRBJ2-5 16 TRBV5-4 NA
TGTGCCAGCAGCTTAGTTAGCGGGGGCTCCTACAATGAGCAGTTCTTC CASSLVSGGSYNEQFF NA TRBJ2-1 16 TRBV7-9 TRBD2
TGTGCCAGCAGTCAATCCAGCGGGGGGGCGGCCGATGAGCAGTTCTTC CASSQSSGGAADEQFF NA TRBJ2-1 16 TRBV6-6 TRBD2
TGTGCCAGTAGTAGCAACCCCGGGACAGGGTCCCCTGAAGCTTTCTTT CASSSNPGTGSPEAFF NA TRBJ1-1 16 TRBV19 TRBD1
TGTGCCAGCTCGCGGGAGAGGGCTGAAGCTTTCTTT CASSRERAEAFF NA TRBJ1-1 12 TRBV18 NA
TGTGCCAGCAGCTTACGGGCGGGAGGCACAGATACGCAGTATTTT CASSLRAGGTDTQYF NA TRBJ2-3 15 TRBV11-2 TRBD2
TGTGCCAGCAGCCAAGAAGGGGGGACTAGCGTCCACGAGCAGTACTTC CASSQEGGTSVHEQYF NA TRBJ2-7 16 TRBV4-2 TRBD2
TGTGCCAGCAGCGTAGATGGGGGCGCGGCGGTTGGAAACACCATATATTTT CASSVDGGAAVGNTIYF NA TRBJ1-3 17 TRBV9 NA
TGTGCCAGCAGCCGGGACAGCTCACCCCCCCACTTC CASSRDSSPPHF NA TRBJ1-2 12 TRBV6-5 TRBD1
TGTGCCAGCAGCTTTCTGGCTAGCGAGTACGAGCAGTACTTC CASSFLASEYEQYF NA TRBJ2-7 14 TRBV7-8 NA
TGTGCCAGCAGCCTCGATAGCGGGGGAGGCGGGGAGCTGTTTTTT CASSLDSGGGGELFF NA TRBJ2-2 15 TRBV7-2 TRBD2
TGTGCCAGCAGTTCTCCCGGGGAGCAGTTCTTC CASSSPGEQFF NA TRBJ2-1 11 TRBV6-5 NA
TGTGCCAGCAGTTACTCACAGAGAATGAACACTGAAGCTTTCTTT CASSYSQRMNTEAFF NA TRBJ1-1 15 TRBV6-6 NA
TGTGCCAGCAGCGCCCCCGGGACAGGGTTGTACGAGCAGTACTTC CASSAPGTGLYEQYF NA TRBJ2-7 15 TRBV2 TRBD1
TGTGCCAGCAGCAGGACTAGCGGGAGGGCCAATGAGCAGTTCTTC CASSRTSGRANEQFF NA TRBJ2-1 15 TRBV9 TRBD2
TGTGCCAGCAGCTCCCGACAGGGCTACAATGAGCAGTTCTTC CASSSRQGYNEQFF NA TRBJ2-1 14 TRBV7-2 TRBD1
TGTGCTAGCAGTAATAGCGGGAAGGGGAATACGCAGTATTTT CASSNSGKGNTQYF NA TRBJ2-3 14 TRBV7-7 TRBD2
TGCGCCAGCAGTGAGATTTTAGGGGGCCAGTTCTTC CASSEILGGQFF NA TRBJ2-1 12 TRBV10-2 TRBD1
TGTGCCAGCAGGGCTTCCGGGACATACTATGGCTACACCTTC CASRASGTYYGYTF NA TRBJ1-2 14 TRBV5-6 NA
TGTGCCAGCAGTTGGGGAGGCGGGGGTAGCACCGGGGAGCTGTTTTTT CASSWGGGGSTGELFF NA TRBJ2-2 16 TRBV6-5 TRBD2
TGTGCCAGCAGCTTACCGGGACAGCCCTACAATGAGCAGTTCTTC CASSLPGQPYNEQFF NA TRBJ2-1 15 TRBV7-9 TRBD1
TGTGCCAGCACCACAGGGGGCGAGTTTCGGAACACTGAAGCTTTCTTT CASTTGGEFRNTEAFF few TRBJ1-1 16 TRBV5-4 TRBD1
TGTGCCAGCAGCTTGGGTAGAAACCTTTATGGCTACACCTTC CASSLGRNLYGYTF NA TRBJ1-2 14 TRBV5-5 NA
TGTGCCAGCAGCTTCCGGGACAGTATCCACGAGCAGTACTTC CASSFRDSIHEQYF NA TRBJ2-7 14 TRBV7-9 TRBD1
TGCAGCGTTCTGGACAGCTCTGGAAACACCATATATTTT CSVLDSSGNTIYF NA TRBJ1-3 13 TRBV29-1 NA
TGTGCCAGCAGCTTAGCTCGCGTCGGGACAGGGTCAGTGTATACTGAAGCTTTCTTT CASSLARVGTGSVYTEAFF NA TRBJ1-1 19 TRBV11-1 TRBD1
TGCGCCAGCAGCTTGGACGGGTATAGCAATCAGCCCCAGCATTTT CASSLDGYSNQPQHF few TRBJ1-5 15 TRBV5-1 NA
TGCGCCAGCAGCCAAGACCCCGGGACAGGGCTTGGGTCACCCCTCCACTTT CASSQDPGTGLGSPLHF once TRBJ1-6 17 TRBV4-3 TRBD1
TGTGCCACCAGCAGAGCTGGGACAGCTTATATTTGGGGAAACACCATATATTTT CATSRAGTAYIWGNTIYF NA TRBJ1-3 18 TRBV15 TRBD1
TGCGCCAGCAGCCAAGTATCAGGGGAGGGCTATGGCTACACCTTC CASSQVSGEGYGYTF NA TRBJ1-2 15 TRBV4-1 NA
TGTGCCAGCGGGGAGCTCCGACAGGGGAATGGCTACACCTTC CASGELRQGNGYTF NA TRBJ1-2 14 TRBV6-6 TRBD1
TGTGCCAGCAGCTTCTTGGCCGAAAAACTGTTTTTT CASSFLAEKLFF NA TRBJ1-4 12 TRBV5-6 NA
TGCAGCGTAGCAGGGACAGGGGATTCTATGACAGCTTTCTTT CSVAGTGDSMTAFF NA TRBJ1-1 14 TRBV29-1 TRBD1
TGTGCCAGCAGCCTCCTCCTGAGCGGAGACTATGGCTACACCTTC CASSLLLSGDYGYTF NA TRBJ1-2 15 TRBV5-6 NA
TGCGCCAGCAGCTTAGGGGATGTAGGCACCGGGGAGCTGTTTTTT CASSLGDVGTGELFF NA TRBJ2-2 15 TRBV5-1 NA
TGTGCCAGCAGCACGGGACTAGCGGGAGAAGCAGATACGCAGTATTTT CASSTGLAGEADTQYF NA TRBJ2-3 16 TRBV21-1 NA
TGTGCCAGCAGCTTACTTGCGTCCTACAATGAGCAGTTCTTC CASSLLASYNEQFF NA TRBJ2-1 14 TRBV11-2 NA
TGTGCCAGCAGTTATGACAGAAGCTCCTACAATGAGCAGTTCTTC CASSYDRSSYNEQFF NA TRBJ2-1 15 TRBV6-5 NA
TGTGCCAGCAGCCAAACAGGGGGGTCAGGGCAGTTCTTC CASSQTGGSGQFF NA TRBJ2-1 13 TRBV5-5 TRBD1